The 5 T cell receptor beta chains below were found in one sample sequenced in a study of regulatory T cells in long-lasting Graves disease. Both iRepertoire HTBI primers and Arm-PCR of CDR3 regions were used to build the TCR beta libraries. TCRdb reprocessed the multiplex PCR reads with MiXCR, giving one entry per CDR3 protein. The sample carries about 290,000 distinct CDR3 sequences, around 20% recorded once. Time point denoted: persistent/refractory GD, antithyroid drugs over 5 years with positive TRAb. Scientists built the TCR library using RNA that was extracted from PBMCs. The source was peripheral blood mononuclear cells (PBMCs), collected when the disease was refractory, from a patient treated with antithyroid drugs. The receptors come from a female donor with Graves disease.

This chain joins TRBV7-2 and TRBJ1-6; D gene ambiguous. The CDR3 has 13 residues. V dropped 5 bases and J dropped 8 bases, with 10 bases sitting between them. Germline CDR1 reads SGHTA; CDR2 reads FQGNSA. The CDR3 sequence is CASSPHRDSPLHF. Written as DNA, the CDR3 is TGTGCCAGCAGCCCCCACCGCGATTCACCCCTCCACTTT.

This clonotype was recorded many times. This rearrangement joins TRBV2 to TRBJ2-7; maybe TRBD1 (6 bases). The germline CDR1 and CDR2 sequences are SNHLY and FYNNEI. The CDR3 sequence is 14 residues long. The germline V and J ends were trimmed by 7 bases and 3 bases, with 16 bases remaining between them. CDR3 bases: TGTGCCAGCATCTCGGAAGGGGGTAACTACGAGCAGTACTTC. It codes for CASISEGGNYEQYF.

This clonotype was counted at least ten times. The chain combines TRBV24-1 with TRBJ1-5; TRBD1 agrees at 9 bases. Trimming removed 4 bases from V and 8 bases from J; junction bases left unmatched: 5. CDR1 and CDR2 (germline): KGHDR, SFDVKD. CDR3 size: 14 residues. The CDR3 DNA sequence: TGTGCCACCAGTGACCACAGGGGGCTGGAGCCCCAGCATTTT. Translated: CATSDHRGLEPQHF.

Only a few counts were recorded for this clonotype. The chain has TRBV9 and TRBJ2-7, with a tentative D call TRBD1 (6 bases). Germline V gene sequence: CDR1 SGDLS, CDR2 YYNGEE. CDR3 length: 13 residues. The V end was cut by 4 bases, the J end by 6 bases, with 14 bases between. The chain's CDR3 is CASSPPQGVEQYF. CDR3 nucleotides: TGTGCCAGCAGCCCACCACAGGGAGTCGAGCAGTACTTC.

V gene TRBV20-1 combines with J gene TRBJ1-1, with D unresolved. V was pared by 1 base and J by 1 base, with 7 bases between. The germline gives CDR1 DFQATT, CDR2 SNEGSKA (reference sequence). The CDR3 sequence is 13 residues long. The CDR3 nucleotides are TGCAGTGCTAGAGTGGGATCGAACACTGAAGCTTTCTTT. Translating gives CSARVGSNTEAFF.